The sequence of this TCR beta chain was determined in a study of CD8+ T cells in alopecia areata (dated by TCRdb to the late 2010s). Background on the whole study: Treated patients were enrolled in an open-label pilot trial of oral tofacitinib at 5 to 10 mg twice daily for moderate-to-severe alopecia areata. Tofacitinib was administered for 6 to 18 months, and 6 months of follow-up off drug were then conducted to assess delayed response and recurrence. In both human patients and the C3H/HeJ mouse model, the study applied high-throughput TCRbeta sequencing to look at T cell clonal expansion in alopecia areata. On the human side, TCRbeta sequencing was run on scalp tissue and on sorted CD4+ and CD8+ peripheral blood T cells from healthy controls and from alopecia areata patients with either patchy or totalis/universalis disease. Patients on tofacitinib were biopsied at baseline and after 4 and 24 weeks of treatment, and several of the patients also had a later scalp biopsy. Scalp clonality was compared across normal scalp (n=4), patchy alopecia areata scalp (n=8), and alopecia totalis/universalis scalp (n=8). RNA came from the PAXgene miRNA kit for fixed scalp, the miRNeasy kit for PBMCs, and the RNeasy kit for mouse skin. Amplification of TCRbeta CDR3 regions was done by immunoSEQ multiplex PCR using 35 Vbeta forward primers and 13 Jbeta reverse primers.

Library preparation was by the immunoSEQ multiplex PCR assay. RNA was extracted from all samples and reverse transcribed into cDNA, which served as template for TCR sequencing. First-strand cDNA was synthesized with SuperScript III using a 2:1 mix of oligo-dT and random hexamers. A synthetic immune receptor repertoire was used to gauge amplification bias, and whatever bias remained was removed computationally. The study's own analysis went as follows. Raw reads were preprocessed for error removal, and CDR3 was defined according to IMGT conventions as running from the conserved cysteine to phenylalanine. To get clonality, Shannon entropy was normalized by log2 of the number of productive unique TCRs and the result was subtracted from 1. Whether scalp clones were CD4 or CD8 was inferred by matching scalp TCRbeta sequences against CD4 and CD8 repertoires sorted from blood. In TCRdb, the immuneACCESS table is reduced to in-frame sequences with V and J assigned. These tables do not hold every clone; where another copy was compared, an unresolved V gene accounts for under half, and the others remain unexplained. That table supplies the V and J calls and clone size; D and trimming were determined from the DNA. This sample holds about 12,000 clones; around 63% were observed only once. The ten top clones hold 13% to 15% of the sample.

Broad study findings and their caveats: Shared TCR sequences between patients were less evident than in mice, which may be partly attributable to HLA diversity in the patient population. Unlike mouse skin, which is dominated by gammadelta T cells, normal human skin has resident alphabeta T cells that are also sequenced, and this complicates analysis of the scalp TCR repertoire. Compared with normal scalp, lesional scalp had higher clonality and more expanded CD8+ clones, particularly in alopecia totalis/universalis, a pattern that suggests antigenic drive.

From the cysteine up to the phenylalanine, the CDR3 has a length of 15 residues. Only CDR3 DNA remains: 45 bases, in frame from the first base. From V the trimming removes 5 bases and from J it removes 8 bases, while the gene matches leave 6 bases of the junction unaccounted for. CDR1 and CDR2 are read off the germline V gene as MDHEN and SYDVKM. As for this clone: Its antigen remains unidentified. No base-level quality is on record; no much larger clone is a single base apart.

From alopecia areata patients, peripheral blood was collected along with lesional scalp punch biopsies. Human scalp biopsies were immediately fixed in PAXgene tissue containers. This chain is built from TRBV28 and TRBJ1-6; 10 of the junction bases match TRBD1. Input material: skin. This TCR was recovered from a human donor with alopecia areata. The DNA sequence is TGTGCCAGCAGTGCCCCGGGGACAGGGGATTCACCCCTCCACTTT. Translated, this gives CASSAPGTGDSPLHF. Here the CDR3 is joined to the reference TRBV28 and TRBJ1-6 genes, and the full variable domain is: DVKVTQSSRYLVKRTGEKVFLECVQDMDHENMFWYRQDPGLGLRLIYFSYDVKMKEKGDIPEGYSVSREKKERFSLILESASTNQTSMYLCASSAPGTGDSPLHFGNGTRLTVT.